The present TCR beta chain was sequenced within a study of T cells in women clearing cervical HPV infection. immunoSEQ multiplex PCR used an average of around 1,200 ng genomic DNA. Produced via immunoSEQ multiplex PCR; TCRdb's table is partial and in-frame only. The ten most abundant clones cover approximately 10% of a sample with roughly 28,000 clones. Regarding this clone: Its antigen remains unknown. One junction end does not reproduce the germline sequence, and a read error may be involved. The CDR3 end is not reached by the read, which stops 3 residues before it; the germline J gene fills it in.

Study outcomes and limitations: Repertoire richness, not evenness, was significantly elevated in CIN3+ cases versus controls.

Germline loops: CDR1 DFQATT, CDR2 SNEGSKA (reference sequence). The length of the CDR3 is 15 residues. All donors had a single incident cervical HPV16 infection, not prevalent. The chain has TRBV20-1 and TRBJ2-3; D remains ambiguous. This receptor was identified in a woman aged 18 to 75 with a cervical HPV16 infection that either progressed to CIN3+ or cleared (not recorded which). The specimen was blood buffy coat. The sequenced part of the CDR3 DNA is TGCAGTGCTCGAGAGGTGGCGGTTTACACAGATACG. It yields the protein CSAREVAVYTDT. The CDR3 as a whole reads CSAREVAVYTDTQYF.